The clone carrying this TCR beta chain has only a few counts. Its antigen is not identified. The PCR contained 60 Vbeta and 13 Jbeta primers. Method: immunoSEQ multiplex PCR; TCRdb's copy keeps in-frame clones and lacks some. The sample gives 200,000 to 250,000 clones, roughly 80% of which show up once; approximately 0.22% is in the top ten. The sample originates from a study of cytomegalovirus exposure and HLA in healthy donors. Overall study findings and caveats: Highly shared variants forming one cluster were likely a sequencing artifact.

Trimming removed 6 bases at V and 2 bases at J, with 8 bases between. Germline CDR1 is MNHEY and CDR2 is SVGAGI. CDR3 length: 13 residues. The source is a girl aged 2-9 years in good health and CMV-seronegative. Sequencing used PBMCs. This rearrangement joins TRBV6-5 to TRBJ1-3; D is undetermined. CDR3 sequence reads: CASRGRPGNTIYF. Here the CDR3 DNA reads TGTGCCAGCAGGGGCAGACCTGGAAACACCATATATTTT.